This T cell receptor (beta chain) emerged from a study of T cell responses to AZD1222 COVID-19 vaccine. Study-wide results and limits: Targeting of unmutated variant regions was reportedly seen in nearly half of spike-specific TCRs. Seropositive at baseline were only a handful of AZD1222 recipients.

Germline loops: CDR1 MNHEY, CDR2 SVGAGI. The CDR3 totals 13 residues. V was pared by 0 bases and J by 4 bases, with 4 bases between. Doses given second, at about 4 or about 12 weeks, were pooled. Using immunoSEQ multiplex PCR, the repertoire was profiled, and TCRdb retains in-frame clones only, with some absent. There are 100,000 to 150,000 clones in the sample; 92% occur only once, and about 8% lies in the top ten. This clone is a singleton in its sample. Its specificity is unknown. The sample holds other DNA sequences that translate to the same CDR3. The chain uses TRBV6-5 and TRBJ1-3; D remains ambiguous. This clonotype was obtained from an adult who received the AZD1222 COVID-19 vaccine. Sequenced material: peripheral blood, taken 28 days after the second AZD1222 dose. DNA of the CDR3: TGTGCCAGCAGTTACTCTGACGGAAACACCATATATTTT. Translated, it gives CASSYSDGNTIYF.